This section outlines one T cell receptor (beta chain) sequence together with its context. Antigen specificity is unknown. The data were taken from a study of CD8+ T cells in alopecia areata. Study information: Severity of treated patients was scored by affected scalp percentage.

The study, taken as a whole, reports: Elevated clonality characterized lesional scalp relative to normal scalp, particularly in alopecia totalis/universalis.

Germline V gene sequence: CDR1 LNHDA, CDR2 SQIVND (reference sequence). Trimming took off 10 bases at V and 9 bases at J, with 25 bases between the two ends. There are 15 residues in the CDR3. Treatment reported: oral pan-JAK inhibitor, 5-10 mg twice daily. The study team obtained lesional scalp punch biopsies and peripheral blood from alopecia areata patients. The authors sorted CD4+ and CD8+ T cells from PBMCs. RNA was extracted and reverse transcribed into cDNA as the sequencing template. Using immunoSEQ multiplex PCR, the repertoire was profiled, and TCRdb retains in-frame clones only, with some absent. The sample has 200,000 to 250,000 clones, around 43% seen once.

Sequencing used CD4+ T cells sorted from blood, obtained at approximately week 37, from a patient treated with tofacitinib. The sequence came from a human donor with alopecia areata. The V call is TRBV19, the J call TRBJ2-1; D uncertain. The CDR3 region is CATSRAREQFSEQFF. The DNA for the CDR3 is TGTGCCACTTCCCGGGCTCGAGAACAATTCAGTGAGCAGTTCTTC.